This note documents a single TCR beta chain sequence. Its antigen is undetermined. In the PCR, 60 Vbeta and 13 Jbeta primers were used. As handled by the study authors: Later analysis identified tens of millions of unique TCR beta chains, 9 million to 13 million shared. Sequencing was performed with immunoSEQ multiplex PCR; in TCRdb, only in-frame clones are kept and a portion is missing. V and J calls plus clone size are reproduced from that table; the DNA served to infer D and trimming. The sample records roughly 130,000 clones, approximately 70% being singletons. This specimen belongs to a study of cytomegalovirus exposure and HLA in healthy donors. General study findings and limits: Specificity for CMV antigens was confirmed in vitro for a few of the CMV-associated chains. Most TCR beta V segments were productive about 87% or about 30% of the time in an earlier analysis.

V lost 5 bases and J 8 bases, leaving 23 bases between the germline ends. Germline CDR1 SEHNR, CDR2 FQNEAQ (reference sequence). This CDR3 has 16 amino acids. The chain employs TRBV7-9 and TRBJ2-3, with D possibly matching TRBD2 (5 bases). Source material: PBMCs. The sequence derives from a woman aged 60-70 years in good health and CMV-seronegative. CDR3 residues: CASSPARVGGGGTQYF. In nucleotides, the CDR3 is TGTGCCAGCAGCCCGGCGCGGGTGGGTGGTGGAGGTACGCAGTATTTT.